This passage covers 18 T cell receptor beta chains from one sample sequenced in a study of blood T cell repertoires in COVID-19. TCRdb keeps only in-frame clones here, not all; method: immunoSEQ multiplex PCR. The profile shows roughly 670,000 clones, 85% to 90% of them singletons. Sequenced material: peripheral blood. Receptors were obtained from a woman between 18 and 30 years old with acute or convalescent COVID-19.

This chain joins TRBV18 and TRBJ1-2, with D unclear. V gave up 3 bases and J gave up 0 bases, with 11 bases separating them. Per the germline V gene, CDR1 is KGHSH and CDR2 is LQKENI. The CDR3 is 15 residues long. The CDR3 nucleotides read TGTGCCAGCTCACCGGGTAGCCAGACTAACTATGGCTACACCTTC. As protein: CASSPGSQTNYGYTF.

The chain joins TRBV28 to TRBJ1-6; TRBD1 agrees at 8 bases. CDR1 and CDR2 (germline): MDHEN, SYDVKM. The CDR3 sequence is 15 residues long. The V segment lost 6 bases and the J segment 12 bases; nucleotides outside the gene matches: 13. Here the CDR3 DNA reads TGTGCCAGCAGCTATCGGCCGGGACAGGCCCAACCCCTCCACTTT. This gives the protein CASSYRPGQAQPLHF.

The chain couples TRBV29-1 to TRBJ1-3; D is ambiguous. Trimming removed 6 bases at V and 7 bases at J, with 13 bases between. Looked up from germline, CDR1 is SQVTM and CDR2 is ANQGSEA. The CDR3 covers 12 residues. The CDR3 here is CSVRLLGNTIYF. The CDR3 DNA is TGCAGCGTCCGGCTACTAGGGAACACCATATATTTT.

The rearrangement joins TRBV19 to TRBJ1-5, with D tentatively TRBD1 (6 bases). CDR3 length: 16 amino acids. CDR1 LNHDA and CDR2 SQIVND come from the germline V gene (reference sequence). V shed 3 bases and J shed 6 bases, with 18 bases lying between them. This chain's CDR3 is CASSIAIGGLGQPQHF. In DNA, the CDR3 is TGTGCCAGTAGTATCGCAATAGGGGGTTTAGGTCAGCCCCAGCATTTT.

This clone was observed a few times. J is TRBJ2-7 and V is TRBV5-6; the match to TRBD1 covers 7 bases. The length of the CDR3 is 16 residues. The V segment lost 4 bases and the J segment 3 bases; nucleotides outside the gene matches: 13. Germline V gene data show CDR1 as SGHDT and CDR2 as YYEEEE. The CDR3 DNA reads TGTGCCAGCAGCCCACTCACCGGGACAGCTATCTACGAGCAGTACTTC. Protein product: CASSPLTGTAIYEQYF.

As to this clone: The junction and the germline gene differ at one end; a read error may be behind it. The V gene is TRBV19, the J gene TRBJ1-5, with TRBD1 identical over 9 bases. The CDR3 totals 13 residues. Germline CDR1 and CDR2: LNHDA and SQIVND (reference sequence). This CDR3 reads CASSTGGKQPQHF. The CDR3 coding sequence is TGTGCCAGTAGCACAGGGGGCAAGCAGCCCCAGCATTTT.

This clone was detected only a few times. CDR3 protein: CASSKGAGNEQFF. The CDR3 DNA follows: TGCGCCAGCTCGAAGGGGGCAGGCAATGAGCAGTTCTTC. V is TRBV4-1 and J is TRBJ2-1; 7 positions match TRBD1. Germline V lookup: CDR1 MGHRA, CDR2 YSYEKL. The length of the CDR3 is 13 residues. J was trimmed by 6 bases and V by 8 bases; bases with no gene match: 7.

The chain combines TRBV23-1 with TRBJ2-7; no definite D call. TRBV23-1 is an ORF for which the function is uncertain. The CDR3 contains 14 residues. Trimming stripped 1 base from V and 3 bases from J, with 10 bases between. Here the CDR3 reads CASSQCPVVYEQYF. Here the CDR3 DNA reads TGCGCCAGCAGTCAATGTCCAGTGGTCTACGAGCAGTACTTC.

In this sample, this clone turned up once. The chain links TRBV25-1 to TRBJ2-5; possibly TRBD1 for D (5 bases). This CDR3 has 15 amino acids. Germline-derived CDR1 and CDR2 are MGHDK and SYGVNS. Trimming took off 3 bases at V and 7 bases at J, with 18 bases between the two ends. In nucleotides, the CDR3 is TGTGCCAGCAGTGAGGCAGGGTTTGGGTATGGGACCCAGTACTTC. Translation gives CASSEAGFGYGTQYF.

The chain is built from TRBV30 and TRBJ2-1; 11 bases are a match to TRBD1. The CDR3 covers 19 residues. V shed 3 bases, J shed 7 bases, and the junction held 20 bases outside the gene matches. Germline assignment: CDR1 GTSNPN and CDR2 SVGIG (reference sequence). The CDR3 spells CAWSKRWFRTGGVKNEQFF. The CDR3 DNA sequence: TGTGCCTGGAGCAAGCGTTGGTTCCGGACAGGGGGCGTTAAGAATGAGCAGTTCTTC. The entire variable domain, with the rest obtained from reference TRBV30 and TRBJ2-1, is as follows: SQTIHQWPATLVQPVGSPLSLECTVEGTSNPNLYWYRQAAGRGLQLLFYSVGIGQISSEVPQNLSASRPQDRQFILSSKKLLLSDSGFYLCAWSKRWFRTGGVKNEQFFGPGTRLTVL.

The chain uses TRBV24-1 and TRBJ2-7, with a weak D call TRBD1 (5 bases). Germline CDR1 and CDR2: KGHDR and SFDVKD. Trimming cost V 9 bases and J 1 base, with 12 bases left between them. This CDR3 contains 13 residues. The CDR3 reads CATQGRLSYEQYF. The CDR3 DNA is TGTGCCACCCAGGGAAGATTATCCTACGAGCAGTACTTC.

The chain links TRBV21-1 to TRBJ1-5. TRBV21-1 represents a pseudogene. The CDR3 is 10 residues long. The CDR3 is CVGGDQPQHF. In DNA, the CDR3 is TGTGTCGGGGGGGATCAGCCCCAGCATTTT.

The chain couples TRBV27 to TRBJ1-1; the D gene is possibly TRBD1 (5 bases). The germline V and J ends were trimmed by 6 bases and 0 bases, with 14 bases remaining between them. Germline V CDR1 and CDR2: MNHEY, SMNVEV (reference sequence). The length of the CDR3 is 15 residues. This CDR3 reads CASSPQDAMNTEAFF. CDR3 bases: TGTGCCAGCAGCCCACAGGATGCCATGAACACTGAAGCTTTCTTT.

V gene TRBV29-1 combines with J gene TRBJ1-2; perhaps TRBD1 as D (6 bases). Germline CDR1 reads SQVTM; CDR2 reads ANQGSEA. Trimming pared 6 bases from V and 6 bases from J, leaving 11 bases between. The CDR3 has 11 residues. The chain's CDR3 is CSVHQGNGYTF. The CDR3 DNA sequence: TGCAGCGTCCACCAGGGGAATGGCTACACCTTC.

This chain links TRBV6-5 with TRBJ1-1; maybe TRBD1 (6 bases). CDR3 length: 13 residues. V was trimmed by 8 bases and J by 1 base, leaving 11 bases between them. Germline CDR1 reads MNHEY; CDR2 reads SVGAGI. The CDR3 bases are TGTGCCAGCGGGCGAGGGGGGAACACTGAAGCTTTCTTT. Translating it yields CASGRGGNTEAFF.

The J gene is TRBJ1-3, the V gene TRBV30; D unclear. V was trimmed by 2 bases and J by 0 bases, leaving 14 bases between them. Germline V lookup: CDR1 GTSNPN, CDR2 SVGIG (reference sequence). This CDR3 is 16 amino acids long. Written as DNA, the CDR3 is TGTGCCTGGAGTCGCCCACCCGGTAACTCTGGAAACACCATATATTTT. Protein sequence: CAWSRPPGNSGNTIYF.

The rearrangement uses TRBV7-9 and TRBJ1-2; D unclear. V was shortened by 4 bases and J by 5 bases, with 5 bases between the two germline ends. This CDR3 is 11 amino acids long. The germline V gene has CDR1 SEHNR and CDR2 FQNEAQ (reference sequence). CDR3 DNA sequence: TGTGCCAGCAGCTCAGGATATGGCTACACCTTC. Translating it yields CASSSGYGYTF.

The V gene is TRBV5-1, the J gene TRBJ2-7, with D unresolved. This CDR3 is 14 amino acids long. Trimming shortened V by 2 bases and J by 2 bases, and 11 bases separated the two germline ends. Germline CDR1 SGHRS, CDR2 YFSETQ. The CDR3 bases are TGCGCCAGCAGCTTTGGCTCCCAAGCCTACGAGCAGTACTTC. It yields the protein CASSFGSQAYEQYF.